A single T cell receptor beta chain is shown here with its context. Its antigen is currently unknown. CDR1 and CDR2 (germline): LNHNV, YYDKDF (reference sequence). The V end lost 4 bases, the J end lost 8 bases, and 17 bases lay between the germline ends. The CDR3 spans 14 residues. The data belong to a study of T cell responses to AZD1222 COVID-19 vaccine. General study results and limits: Spike-spanning, vaccine-associated CD4 TCRs were dominant at 160-218 and 743-854. Possibly, clonal diversity was underestimated; donors were largely white British and included more females.

Sequencing used immunoSEQ multiplex PCR; TCRdb keeps in-frame clones, though not all of them. The table has around 75,000 clones, roughly 81% seen once. The chain joins TRBV15 to TRBJ1-2; D ambiguous. The origin of this receptor is an adult in good health. Sequences were derived from peripheral blood, sampled on day 0 of AZD1222 vaccination. The CDR3 region has the DNA TGTGCCACCAGCACTCGGACCACCCGCGCCGGCTACACCTTC. Translation: CATSTRTTRAGYTF.